This TCR beta chain was captured in a study of T cell responses to AZD1222 COVID-19 vaccine. Study findings and constraints: Repertoire sampling occurred only after the peak T cell response. Donors were largely white British and mainly female; clonal diversity was possibly underestimated. Unmutated variant regions reportedly attract nearly half of all spike-specific TCRs.

The CDR3 totals 16 residues. Trimming at V came to 7 bases and at J to 10 bases, leaving 19 bases not matched to a gene. In germline, CDR1 is SGHDT, CDR2 YYEEEE. Using immunoSEQ multiplex PCR, the repertoire was profiled, and TCRdb retains in-frame clones only, with some absent. The repertoire holds under 30,000 clones, with about nine tenths as singletons. A remark on this clone: Its cognate antigen is unknown.

The input for sequencing was peripheral blood, taken 28 days after the second AZD1222 dose. The clonotype was recovered from an adult who received the AZD1222 COVID-19 vaccine. The chain uses TRBV5-6 and TRBJ1-1; the match to TRBD1 covers 10 bases. CDR3 residues: CASRRGTGDWIYGAFF. As DNA, the CDR3 is TGTGCCAGCCGGCGGGGGACAGGGGACTGGATCTATGGAGCTTTCTTT.